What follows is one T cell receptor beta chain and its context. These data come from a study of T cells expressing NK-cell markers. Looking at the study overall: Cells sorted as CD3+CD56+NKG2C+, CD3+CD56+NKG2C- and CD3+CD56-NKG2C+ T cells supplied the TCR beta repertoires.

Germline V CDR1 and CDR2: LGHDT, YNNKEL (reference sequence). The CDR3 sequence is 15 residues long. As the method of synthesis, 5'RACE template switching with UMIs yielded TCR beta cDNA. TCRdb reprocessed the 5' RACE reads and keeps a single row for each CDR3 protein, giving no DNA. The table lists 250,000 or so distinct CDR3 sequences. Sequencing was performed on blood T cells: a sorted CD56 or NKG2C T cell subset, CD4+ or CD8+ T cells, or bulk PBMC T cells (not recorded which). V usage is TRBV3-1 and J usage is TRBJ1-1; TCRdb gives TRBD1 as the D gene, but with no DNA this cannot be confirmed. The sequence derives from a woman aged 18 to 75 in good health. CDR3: CASSLQRTGVTEAFF.